The source of this T cell receptor beta chain is a study of beta chain features in type 1 diabetes. Per donor, one heparinised blood draw averaged about 110 mL. Naive, central memory, regulatory and stem cell-like memory cells within the CD4+ compartment were sorted using CD45RO/CCR7/CD25/CD127/CD95/CD27. V lost 6 bases and J lost 5, with 18 bases in between. The CDR3 covers 15 residues. Germline lookup yields CDR1 SNHLY and CDR2 FYNNEI. Sequencing targeted expressed TCRB transcripts, as all isolated RNA had been reverse transcribed. Generated by immunoSEQ multiplex PCR, the TCRdb table keeps only in-frame clones and is missing some. Of about 240,000 clones detected, 27% appear once; the ten largest clones hold around 4%.

Sequencing used central memory CD4+ T cells from blood. The chain recombines TRBV2 with TRBJ2-3; tentatively, D is TRBD2 (6 bases). The source is a man younger than 45 in good health. CDR3 in DNA: TGTGCCAGCAGGGCACAGGTCAGGAGGGTAGATACGCAGTATTTT. This sequence encodes CASRAQVRRVDTQYF.